These 9 T cell receptor beta chains originate from one sample sequenced in a study of blood T cell repertoires in COVID-19 (TCRdb year 2020). Library preparation employed the immunoSEQ multiplex PCR assay. Entries here come from immuneACCESS through TCRdb and include only in-frame sequences with V and J called. Some clones fail to appear in such tables; in the studies checked, an unresolved V gene covers under half of the shortfall, and the cause of the remainder is unknown. The sample table holds 220,000 or so clones, of which roughly 86% were seen once. Roughly 2% of the sample is held by the ten biggest clonotypes. The sequenced sample was PBMCs or T cells enriched from blood (not recorded which). These receptors all stem from a woman between 50 and 59 years old who had recovered from COVID-19.

This chain connects TRBV6-1 to TRBJ2-7; 8 positions agree with TRBD2. CDR3 length: 15 amino acids. Germline lookup yields CDR1 MNHNS and CDR2 SASEGT. V trimming: 2 bases; J trimming: 3 bases; junction bases outside the gene matches: 6. CDR3 sequence (DNA): TGTGCCAGCAGTGAAAGCGGGAGTGGCAGCTACGAGCAGTACTTC. Protein product: CASSESGSGSYEQYF.

In DNA, the CDR3 is TGTGCCATCAGTGACGGGACAGGGTACAACGAGCAGTACTTC. Translated: CAISDGTGYNEQYF. The J gene is TRBJ2-7, the V gene TRBV10-3; 9 bases are shared with TRBD1. V shed 3 bases, J shed 5 bases, and the junction held 5 bases outside the gene matches. The CDR3 extends over 14 amino acids. The germline CDR1 and CDR2 sequences are ENHRY and SYGVKD.

The sample holds one count of this clone. V usage is TRBV12-3 or TRBV12-4 and J usage is TRBJ2-7, with D perhaps matching TRBD2 (6 bases). The V and J ends lost 3 bases and 6 bases respectively, with 12 bases between them. CDR3 length: 13 residues. The CDR3, as DNA: TGTGCCAGCAGTTTTCGGTCACTAGCCGAGCAGTACTTC. It codes for CASSFRSLAEQYF.

The chain links TRBV18 to TRBJ2-3, with 11 bases fitting TRBD2. J gave up 8 bases and V 1 base, and 11 bases lay outside the gene matches. Germline CDR1 reads KGHSH; CDR2 reads LQKENI. This CDR3 has 17 residues. As DNA, the CDR3 is TGTGCCAGCTCACCACTAGCGGGGGGGCCCGCAACGGGTACGCAGTATTTT. This translates into CASSPLAGGPATGTQYF.

V is TRBV11-2 and J is TRBJ2-5; D is perhaps TRBD1 (5 bases). The CDR3 loop spans 14 amino acids. Germline CDR1 reads SGHAT; CDR2 reads FQNNGV. Trimming shortened V by 1 base and J by 4 bases, and 10 bases separated the two germline ends. CDR3 amino acids: CASSLAPGSETQYF. The CDR3 DNA reads TGTGCCAGCAGCTTAGCCCCAGGGTCAGAGACCCAGTACTTC.

The chain couples TRBV9 to TRBJ1-3; the D is unclear. The CDR3 sequence is 16 residues long. CDR1 is SGDLS, CDR2 YYNGEE, per germline. V was pared by 4 bases and J by 0 bases, with 14 bases between. CDR3 nucleotides: TGTGCCAGCAGCTTGAGCAGCGCAGTCTCTGGAAACACCATATATTTT. Translating it yields CASSLSSAVSGNTIYF.

This chain uses TRBV6-2 or TRBV6-3 with TRBJ2-5; 10 positions agree with TRBD2. The CDR3 spans 16 residues. The ends lost 2 bases at V and 6 bases at J; junction bases unmatched: 9. Germline CDR1 is MNHEY and CDR2 is SVGEGT. The CDR3 DNA sequence: TGTGCCAGCAGTTACGCGTCTAGCGGGAGTAGGAAGACCCAGTACTTC. It codes for CASSYASSGSRKTQYF.

This clone was found once. V gene TRBV19 combines with J gene TRBJ2-1; 10 bases match TRBD1. This CDR3 region has 16 residues. Germline V gene lookup returns CDR1 LNHDA and CDR2 SQIVND (reference sequence). Germline trimming cut 4 bases from V and 3 bases from J; bases unmatched to any gene: 6. The CDR3 DNA reads as TGTGCCAGTAGTAAAGGCCGGACAGGGGGCTACAATGAGCAGTTCTTC. Residues: CASSKGRTGGYNEQFF.

The chain couples TRBV27 to TRBJ1-5, with D maybe TRBD1 (5 bases). The CDR3 covers 12 residues. Trimming removed 11 bases from V and 2 bases from J, with 10 bases in between. The germline CDR1 and CDR2 sequences are MNHEY and SMNVEV (reference sequence). CDR3 sequence: CAAGGGNQPQHF. The CDR3 coding sequence is TGTGCCGCGGGGGGTGGCAATCAGCCCCAGCATTTT.